This TCR beta chain is from a study of tumor-infiltrating lymphocytes in primary liver carcinoma. A constant-region primer served to make TCR beta cDNA from about 500 ng total RNA. Slightly modified ARM-PCR with three nested multiplex PCR rounds yielded TCR beta libraries. Amplification in the first two PCR rounds was performed using TRBV1-TRBV30 forward primers and a C-beta reverse primer for roughly 9 cycles each. MiXCR was run by TCRdb on the multiplex PCR reads, yielding one entry per CDR3 protein. The table includes about 180,000 distinct CDR3 sequences, about 60% detected once. Germline V gene lookup returns CDR1 MNHEY and CDR2 SVGAGI. The V and J ends lost 4 bases and 4 bases, in that order; junction bases with no gene match: 4. The CDR3 runs to 15 residues. This clonotype was seen ten or more times. Germline DNA was also extracted, while the blood RNA originated from unsorted whole blood.

The chain employs TRBV6-5 and TRBJ2-1; TRBD2 matches at 10 bases. This TCR came from a man between 35 and 55 years old with primary liver carcinoma and hepatitis B virus infection. The source material was peripheral blood. DNA of the CDR3: TGTGCCAGCAGTTTGTCTAGCGGGAGTTACAATGAGCAGTTCTTC. The encoded protein is CASSLSSGSYNEQFF.